This T cell receptor (beta chain) was captured by sequencing in a study of cytomegalovirus exposure and HLA in healthy donors (dated by TCRdb to the late 2010s). With respect to the entire study: An earlier analysis of 587 of the donors reported 276 Gb of sequence data and some 110 million unique TCR beta sequences obtained from some 170 million T cells. Every repertoire in the discovery cohort had been generated on one and the same sequencing platform. In a later analysis, previously published TCR beta repertoires from fewer than 750 donors were re-analyzed and high-resolution HLA genotyping was added so that TCR occurrence patterns could be studied. Donor age, sex, ethnicity and CMV serostatus were compiled together with the repertoire data. Among around 400 genotyped donors of the cohort, an average of 235,054 unique TCR beta nucleotide sequences were sequenced per donor, roughly 20% of them non-productive. A separate validation cohort of approximately 130 different subjects was used in addition to the roughly 720-subject first cohort. High-throughput TCR immunosequencing, statistical association of individual TCRs with disease status, and machine learning were combined to predict cytomegalovirus infection status. The study used immunosequencing to profile the T cell repertoires of approximately 650 subjects and linked those repertoires to cytomegalovirus serostatus. Roughly 290 gigabases of sequencing data and around 88 million unique TCR sequences made up an early release that covered 500 to 650 HLA-typed donors. The aim of the study was to test whether cataloging public T cell receptors could identify signatures of past pathogen exposure. Among the roughly 400 genotyped donors, approximately 76% belonged to the genetic ancestry cluster associated with self-reported Caucasian donors. Class I and class II HLA loci were covered by the typing at four-digit resolution. Because of strong linkage in the cohort, roughly five DR-DQ haplotypes were treated as single units for association and clustering. A later genetic analysis took genome-wide SNP genotypes for about 65% of the 666 donors and used that subset as a discovery cohort. The number of donors typed differed by locus, with 629-630 for A, B, C, DRB1 and DQB1, about 500 for DQA1, 600 to 610 for DPA1, and 400 to 490 for DPB1. Rather than using new phenotypic data, the later analysis identified candidate immune exposures from TCR beta sequences and from how often those sequences occurred across donors. An earlier analysis of nearly 600 of the donors applied high-throughput TCR beta sequencing to assess whether each TCR beta V gene segment acted as functional or pseudogenic.

The cohort consisted of 666 healthy bone marrow donors. At the time of sampling, every cohort member was nominally healthy, though immune exposures that went unrecorded were likely present. Of the approximately 620 cohort members, nearly 300 had a positive CMV serostatus and about 350 had a negative one, while no CMV serostatus was recorded for the donor. A peripheral blood sample was provided by each donor, and peripheral blood mononuclear cells were used for TCR beta sequencing. The Qiagen DNeasy Blood Extraction Kit was used to extract genomic DNA from the blood cell samples. The library relied on the immunoSEQ multiplex PCR assay. For the multiplex PCR, a mixture combining 60 forward primers for TCR Vbeta segments and 13 reverse primers for TCR Jbeta segments was used. A multiplex PCR assay on genomic DNA amplified the CDR3 region of rearranged TCR beta genes. Amplified TCR beta libraries were sequenced as 87-base-pair reads on the Illumina HiSeq System. Per the original workflow: A later analysis counted 75 million to 100 million unique TCR beta chains across the 666 repertoires, and about 10 million of these chains were shared by at least two donors. Raw reads were error-corrected and collapsed into unique sequences with a nearest-neighbor algorithm that merged closely related sequences to remove PCR and sequencing errors. V, D and J gene segments were assigned by aligning CDR3 sequences to IMGT reference sequences. For a sequence to be retained, at least a six-nucleotide match to both a V gene segment and a J gene segment was required. A rearrangement counted as productive if the CDR3 had no stop codons and remained in frame with V and J, and every other rearrangement counted as non-productive. Following IMGT convention, CDR3 was defined as the stretch from the second conserved V-encoded cysteine to the conserved J-encoded phenylalanine. Sequences without an unambiguous match to a single V gene segment were excluded from the earlier analysis of several hundred of the donors. An earlier analysis of under 750 of the donors called V segments functional above 56.7% productive rearrangements and segregating when the between-donor standard deviation exceeded 5%. To diagnose cytomegalovirus status from the catalog of TCR beta chain sequences, a statistical classification framework was built. V and J gene assignment, in a later analysis, came from comparing TCR nucleotide sequences with IMGT/GENE-DB human TR gene sequences. The TCRdist pipeline was used in a later analysis to assign CDR3 sequences and most-parsimonious VDJ recombination scenarios. In a later analysis, every TCR beta chain was defined by the combination of its CDR3 amino acid sequence and its V-gene family, and reads without a unique V-gene family were dropped. In a later analysis, 500 to 650 highly shared, low-generation-probability nucleotide sequences were removed to address suspected cross-contamination and a sequencing artifact. For each public chain, a later analysis derived a clonal expansion index from normalized ranks of inferred template counts within each repertoire. In a later analysis, generation probabilities were computed using a VDJ recombination model fitted to out-of-frame rearrangements, and the results were checked against IGoR. In a later analysis, TCR-TCR, TCR-HLA and TCR-CMV co-occurrence was scored with hypergeometric tests, and a repertoire-size bias correction was applied to TCR pairs. A later analysis estimated false discovery rates by permuting HLA or CMV assignments 20 times. In a later analysis, co-occurring TCRs were grouped using DBSCAN, with TCRdist sequence similarity added in when clustering inside HLA-allele-positive subsets. Repertoires with fewer than 30,000 or more than 120,000 public chains were left out of co-occurrence clustering, as were a few repertoires with anomalous nucleotide sharing. TCRdb's version of the immuneACCESS table is confined to in-frame rearrangements and falls short of the full clone set. An unresolved V gene accounts for under half of the shortfall where checked; the remainder is of unknown origin. D and trimming come from the DNA, and the V and J calls and clone size come from that table. The sample records around 150,000 clones, over 75% of which are singletons. Around 5% of the sample is taken by the ten largest.

General study outcomes and caveats: Because counts were too low, seventeen rarely observed V segments, including chromosome 9 orphons, were excluded from the earlier analysis of 500 to 700 of the donors. Because the 87-base-pair reads could not distinguish some IMGT-functional V segments, including TRBV6-2 and TRBV6-3, those segments were excluded. In a later genetic analysis, a missense DCLRE1C variant was associated with V-gene and J-gene trimming of TCR beta chains, and the association was replicated in an independent cohort. Sequencing depth was assumed to be roughly uniform across donors in the presence/absence analyses, though that assumption may not hold. A total of around 150 TCR beta chains were listed by the study as associated with cytomegalovirus. When HLA alleles, especially DR and DQ, strongly co-occurred, TCR associations were difficult to assign to individual alleles. Across donors, most TCR sequences were observed very rarely, whereas some public TCRs were present in many individuals. In an earlier analysis of 587 of the donors, most TCR beta V segments appeared in productive rearrangements about 90% or about 30% of the time, broadly matching IMGT annotations. Several of the top co-occurrence clusters appeared to be linked to parvovirus B19, influenza, CMV and Epstein-Barr virus, according to a later analysis. The authors suggested that the approach could potentially be generalized to other disease states and immunological phenotypes. Only TCR beta chains were sequenced in this cohort, and the absence of alpha or paired-chain data limited detectable features. A cluster of highly shared sequence variants was judged likely to represent a technical artifact of the sequencing pipeline. Cytomegalovirus status was reported to be diagnosed by the classifier with high specificity and sensitivity in both the original and validation cohorts. In a later analysis, most CMV-associated TCR beta chains were found to appear HLA-restricted, with HLA associations seemingly driven largely by CMV exposure. Because HLA typing was unavailable for some donors at each locus, only the typed subset was used in association tests. A few of the identified cytomegalovirus-associated TCR beta chains were confirmed in vitro to be specific for cytomegalovirus antigens. A further reported finding was that TCR beta sequences accurately predicted the HLA-A and HLA-B alleles for most subjects in the first cohort. In a later analysis, HLA-associated TCR beta chains showed more clonal expansion and lower generation probabilities than non-associated chains that were equally common. Linkage disequilibrium might explain the correlated functional status among segregating V segments, but an unknown experimental factor could not be excluded. A later analysis found that TCR association rates varied across HLA loci, with DRB1 alleles showing the most associated TCRs and HLA-C alleles the fewest. For the cohort, immune exposure information was limited to CMV serostatus. Specific HLA alleles were associated with 18,000 or so TCR beta sequences at a false discovery rate of 0.05 in a later analysis. According to a later genetic analysis, donors in an Asian-associated ancestry cluster had fewer N-insertions in productive TCRs than the approximately 670-donor mean.

From a lookup of the germline V gene, CDR1 and CDR2 are SGHAT and FQNNGV. Counted from cysteine to phenylalanine, this CDR3 has 13 amino acids. Only the CDR3 DNA is retained, 39 bases long and in frame from the first base. V gives up 2 bases and J gives up 1 base, and the segment between their germline ends measures 2 bases. Note on this clone: The clone's antigen remains unknown. Base qualities were left out, and no much larger clone turns up one base away.

The specimen sequenced was PBMCs. The receptor chain draws on TRBV11-2 and TRBJ2-2, with the D gene too uncertain to name. The TCR sequence derives from a man aged 25-45 years in good health. The base sequence is TGTGCCAGCAGCTTACAGAACACCGGGGAGCTGTTTTTT. Its coded protein is CASSLQNTGELFF.